Presented here are 17 T cell receptor beta chains from one specimen sequenced in a study of T-cell memory formation after mild COVID-19. TCRdb reprocessed the 5' RACE reads with MiXCR, giving one entry per CDR3 protein. This sample has 250,000 to 350,000 distinct CDR3 sequences, with 15% to 20% found just once. The specimen was PBMCs or a T cell subset sorted from them (not recorded which). The receptors stem from a young man who had mild COVID-19 (a few samples of this study predate the infection). Cell type and time point are not known.

To note about this clonotype: This may be a read error: a much more frequent sequence differs by one nucleotide. The chain links TRBV5-5 to TRBJ2-3; 8 bases are a match to TRBD1. The germline CDR1 and CDR2 sequences are SGHKS and YYEKEE (reference sequence). The CDR3 is 18 residues long. CDR3 nucleotides: TGTGACAGCAGCAGAAACCCGGGACAGGCTTCCATCCCAGATACGCAGTATTTT. It translates to CDSSRNPGQASIPDTQYF.

This chain connects TRBV28 to TRBJ2-1, with 8 bases matching TRBD2. Trimming removed 4 bases from V and 9 bases from J; junction bases left unmatched: 11. The CDR3 has 15 residues. Germline-derived CDR1 and CDR2 are MDHEN and SYDVKM. For the CDR3, the DNA is TGTGCCAGCAGTTCTCCCCGGGAGGGGATGGGTGAGCAGTTCTTC. It codes for CASSSPREGMGEQFF.

At least ten counts were recorded for this clonotype. The junction does not match germline at one end; this may be a read error. The rearrangement uses TRBV10-1 and TRBJ2-3; no reliable D call. The V gene's germline CDR1 is WNHNN and CDR2 SYGVQD (reference sequence). The CDR3 length is 13 residues. The CDR3 DNA is TGTGCCAGCAGCTCAACTAGCACAGATACGCAGTATTTT. Amino acids: CASSSTSTDTQYF.

This clonotype was recorded a few times. V and J are TRBV19 and TRBJ1-5; no clear D gene. In germline, CDR1 is LNHDA, CDR2 SQIVND (reference sequence). The CDR3 sequence is 14 residues long. With 8 bases removed from V and 0 bases from J, the gap between germline ends came to 11 bases. CDR3 in DNA: TGTGCCAGTCAACCCCAGGTTAGCAATCAGCCCCAGCATTTT. Translation: CASQPQVSNQPQHF.

The chain links TRBV6-5 to TRBJ2-5; D is ambiguous. V lost 8 bases to trimming and J lost 5 bases, with 12 bases between them. The CDR3 covers 12 residues. The germline V gene has CDR1 MNHEY and CDR2 SVGAGI. The CDR3: CASSSPWETQYF. The CDR3, as DNA: TGTGCCAGCTCTTCACCGTGGGAGACCCAGTACTTC.

The rearrangement links TRBV27 to TRBJ2-7; D assignment may be TRBD1 or TRBD2 (7 bases each). The CDR3 has 15 residues. Germline V lookup: CDR1 MNHEY, CDR2 SMNVEV (reference sequence). With 7 bases removed from V and 3 bases from J, the gap between germline ends came to 19 bases. CDR3 DNA sequence: TGTGCCAGCAACCCAGGGGGGGCCGGCCACTACGAGCAGTACTTC. It codes for CASNPGGAGHYEQYF.

V gene TRBV9 combines with J gene TRBJ2-3, with 9 nucleotides matching TRBD1. The CDR3 is 17 residues long. Per the germline V gene, CDR1 is SGDLS and CDR2 is YYNGEE. J gave up 3 bases and V 1 base, and 9 bases lay outside the gene matches. CDR3 residues: CASSVPGQGWGTDTQYF. The CDR3 coding sequence is TGTGCCAGCAGCGTACCTGGACAGGGGTGGGGTACAGATACGCAGTATTTT.

This clonotype has a handful of counts. The CDR3 protein is CASNIQGLEETQYF. Written as DNA, the CDR3 is TGTGCCAGCAATATACAGGGTTTGGAGGAGACCCAGTACTTC. The chain links TRBV28 to TRBJ2-5; D might be TRBD1 (6 bases). Trimming took off 7 bases at V and 5 bases at J, with 17 bases between the two ends. CDR1 and CDR2 (germline): MDHEN, SYDVKM. This CDR3 region has 14 residues.

Note on this clonotype: A much bigger clone sits one base away, suggesting this may be a read error. The CDR3 loop reads CASSSRTVASGESF. The DNA of the CDR3 is TGCGCCAGCAGCTCCCGGACAGTCGCCTCCGGAGAGTCCTTC. V and J are TRBV5-1 and TRBJ2-1; a possible D gene is TRBD1 (6 bases). CDR1 and CDR2 (germline): SGHRS, YFSETQ. The CDR3 is 14 amino acids.

This clonotype showed up many times. This chain uses TRBV5-1 with TRBJ2-7, with D perhaps given as TRBD1 or TRBD2 (6 bases each). Trimming left V 2 bases short and J 3 bases short, with 15 bases between. This CDR3 has 15 amino acids. Germline V lookup: CDR1 SGHRS, CDR2 YFSETQ. The chain's CDR3 is CASSLWGDIIYEQYF. The CDR3 DNA reads TGCGCCAGCAGCTTATGGGGGGACATCATCTACGAGCAGTACTTC.

The J gene is TRBJ1-5, the V gene TRBV7-9; TRBD1 matches 10 bases. The CDR3 is 18 residues long. Germline V lookup: CDR1 SEHNR, CDR2 FQNEAQ (reference sequence). V lost 3 bases, J lost 1 base, and 9 bases stayed unmatched. CDR3 residues: CASSLGTGVGVSNQPQHF. The CDR3 bases are TGTGCCAGCAGCTTGGGGACAGGGGTCGGTGTGAGCAATCAGCCCCAGCATTTT.

The sample holds many counts of this clonotype. V usage is TRBV2 and J usage is TRBJ2-5; no clear D gene. Trimming removed 4 bases from V and 5 bases from J, with 2 bases in between. CDR1 SNHLY and CDR2 FYNNEI come from the germline V gene. The CDR3 covers 10 residues. CDR3 DNA: TGTGCCAGCAGTGTGGAGACCCAGTACTTC. Residues: CASSVETQYF. The variable domain in full, with the rest retrieved from reference TRBV2 and TRBJ2-5, is EPEVTQTPSHQVTQMGQEVILRCVPISNHLYFYWYRQILGQKVEFLVSFYNNEISEKSEIFDDQFSVERPDGSNFTLKIRSTKLEDSAMYFCASSVETQYFGPGTRLLVL.

This clonotype was seen a few times. The rearrangement links TRBV4-3 to TRBJ1-1, with 7 nucleotides matching TRBD1. The V segment lost 4 bases and the J segment 11 bases; nucleotides outside the gene matches: 19. The CDR3 runs to 16 residues. CDR1 is LGHNA and CDR2 is YSLEER in the germline V gene. In DNA form, the CDR3 reads TGCGCCAGCAGCCCTACTACCCAATCAGGGGGAGGAATGGCTTTCTTT. Translation: CASSPTTQSGGGMAFF.

The chain recombines TRBV5-1 with TRBJ2-5; D might be TRBD1 (5 bases). Germline V gene sequence: CDR1 SGHRS, CDR2 YFSETQ. Trimming took off 4 bases at V and 3 bases at J, with 13 bases between the two ends. This CDR3 is 14 amino acids long. The DNA of the CDR3 is TGCGCCAGCAGCAGGATCGCAGGGAAAGAGACCCAGTACTTC. Protein: CASSRIAGKETQYF.

This chain uses TRBV5-6 with TRBJ1-6, with 8 bases that match TRBD1. V dropped 4 bases and J dropped 7; count of bases not matched to a gene: 7. CDR1 is SGHDT, CDR2 YYEEEE, per germline. CDR3 length equals 15 residues. CDR3 bases: TGTGCCAGCAGCGTGGGGACAGGACTAAATTCACCCCTCCACTTT. Its translation is CASSVGTGLNSPLHF.

V gene TRBV7-9 combines with J gene TRBJ1-2; 9 bases agree with TRBD1. V trimming: 6 bases; J trimming: 3 bases; junction bases outside the gene matches: 5. The CDR3 spans 14 residues. The germline gives CDR1 SEHNR, CDR2 FQNEAQ (reference sequence). The CDR3 nucleotides read TGTGCCAGCAGACCGACAGGGGGTGACTATGGCTACACCTTC. Translation gives CASRPTGGDYGYTF.

Only a few counts were recorded for this clonotype. The chain recombines TRBV28 with TRBJ2-1; D possibly matches TRBD1 or TRBD2 (6 bases each). The CDR3 totals 14 residues. Per germline, CDR1 MDHEN and CDR2 SYDVKM. Trimming shortened V by 8 bases and J by 6 bases, and 17 bases separated the two germline ends. The CDR3 region has the DNA TGTGCCAGCGGTAGCGGACAGAGCAGCAATGAGCAGTTCTTC. Its translation: CASGSGQSSNEQFF.